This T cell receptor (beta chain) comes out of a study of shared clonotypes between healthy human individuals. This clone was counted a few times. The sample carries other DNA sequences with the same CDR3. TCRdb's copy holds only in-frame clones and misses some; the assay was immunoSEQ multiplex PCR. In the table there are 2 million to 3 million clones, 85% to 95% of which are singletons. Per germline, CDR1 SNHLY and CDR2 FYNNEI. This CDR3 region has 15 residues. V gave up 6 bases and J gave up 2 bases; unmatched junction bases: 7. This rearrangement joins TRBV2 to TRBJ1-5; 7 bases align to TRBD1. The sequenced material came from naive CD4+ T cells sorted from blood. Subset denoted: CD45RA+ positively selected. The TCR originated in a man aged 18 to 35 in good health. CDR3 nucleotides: TGTGCCAGCAGCGCCACAGGGGTTGGCAATCAGCCCCAGCATTTT. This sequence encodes CASSATGVGNQPQHF.